A selection of T cell receptor beta chains follows, all from one sample in a study of blood T cell repertoires in COVID-19. Profiled with immunoSEQ multiplex PCR; TCRdb holds only in-frame clones, not every one. The sample contains tens of thousands of clones, about 85% of which appear only once. Sequences were obtained from peripheral blood. Receptors were obtained from a woman aged 45 to 65 with active or convalescent COVID-19. The conserved cysteine and the conserved F or W are not part of the CDR3 here.

J	V	CDR3
TRBJ1-4	TRBV15	ATGDREHDEKLF
TRBJ1-2	TRBV30	AWSVKVGTGEMRT
TRBJ1-3	TRBV28	ASSFRQASGNTIY
TRBJ2-7	TRBV5-4	ASSLGQEAYEQY
TRBJ2-3	TRBV6-1	ASSEGMGGFGTDTQY
TRBJ1-1	TRBV5-1	ASSLKAGTGGAVNTEAF
TRBJ1-5	TRBV19	ASSRQGDNQPQH
TRBJ1-1	TRBV19	ASAGPMNTEAF
TRBJ1-1	TRBV19	ASSHRGGTEAF
TRBJ1-6	TRBV30	AWSLSDNSPLH
TRBJ1-5	TRBV3-1/TRBV3-2	ASSQAWTRGNQPQH
TRBJ2-3	TRBV15	ATSRDLLARDTQY
TRBJ1-1	TRBV4-2	ASSQLPLLNTEAF
TRBJ2-1	TRBV6-5	AVRQGANEQF